The 5 T cell receptor beta chains reported below all come from one sample, sequenced in a study of early stage breast cancer tumors. The data were produced by immunoSEQ multiplex PCR, yet TCRdb's version contains in-frame clones alone and is incomplete. The repertoire holds 25,000 to 35,000 clones, with more than 65% as singletons. Input material: blood. The origin of the receptors is a person between 35 and 49 years old with breast cancer.

This clone has only one observation. V is TRBV15 and J is TRBJ2-1, with D possibly matching TRBD1 (6 bases). CDR1 LNHNV and CDR2 YYDKDF come from the germline V gene (reference sequence). Trimming pared 0 bases from V and 2 bases from J, leaving 11 bases between. CDR3 length: 16 amino acids. The CDR3, as DNA: TGTGCCACCAGCAGAGATTCAGGGGTTCCCTACAATGAGCAGTTCTTC. Its translation: CATSRDSGVPYNEQFF.

This clone was detected only a few times. The V call is TRBV7-9, the J call TRBJ1-2; 9 bases fit TRBD1. J was trimmed by 4 bases and V by 1 base; bases with no gene match: 1. CDR1 and CDR2 (germline): SEHNR, FQNEAQ (reference sequence). The CDR3 spans 14 residues. DNA for the CDR3: TGTGCCAGCAGCTTAGGGGACAGGGCCTATGGCTACACCTTC. Its protein is CASSLGDRAYGYTF.

The chain couples TRBV11-2 to TRBJ2-5; a weak D match, TRBD1 (5 bases). This CDR3 comprises 14 residues. The ends were cut back, 0 bases at V and 5 bases at J, with 10 bases in the middle. The germline V gene has CDR1 SGHAT and CDR2 FQNNGV. The CDR3, as DNA: TGTGCCAGCAGCTTAGACAGGGTGGGGGAGACCCAGTACTTC. It encodes CASSLDRVGETQYF.

This clone was counted between two and nine times. The rearrangement joins TRBV19 to TRBJ1-5; no firm D call. V lost 10 bases, J lost 5 bases, and 12 bases lay in between. Germline V lookup: CDR1 LNHDA, CDR2 SQIVND (reference sequence). The CDR3 sequence is 12 residues long. The CDR3: CATQDWDQPQHF. The CDR3 nucleotides read TGTGCCACCCAGGATTGGGATCAGCCCCAGCATTTT. The variable domain in full, completed from reference TRBV19 and TRBJ1-5, reads DGGITQSPKYLFRKEGQNVTLSCEQNLNHDAMYWYRQDPGQGLRLIYYSQIVNDFQKGDIAEGYSVSREKKESFPLTVTSAQKNPTAFYLCATQDWDQPQHFGDGTRLSIL.

The rearrangement links TRBV6-1 to TRBJ1-4; no clear D gene. Germline V CDR1 and CDR2: MNHNS, SASEGT. Trimming took off 5 bases at V and 8 bases at J, with 9 bases between the two ends. The CDR3 has 12 residues. The CDR3 loop reads CASSQLREKLFF. The CDR3 DNA sequence: TGTGCCAGCAGTCAGCTAAGGGAAAAACTGTTTTTT.